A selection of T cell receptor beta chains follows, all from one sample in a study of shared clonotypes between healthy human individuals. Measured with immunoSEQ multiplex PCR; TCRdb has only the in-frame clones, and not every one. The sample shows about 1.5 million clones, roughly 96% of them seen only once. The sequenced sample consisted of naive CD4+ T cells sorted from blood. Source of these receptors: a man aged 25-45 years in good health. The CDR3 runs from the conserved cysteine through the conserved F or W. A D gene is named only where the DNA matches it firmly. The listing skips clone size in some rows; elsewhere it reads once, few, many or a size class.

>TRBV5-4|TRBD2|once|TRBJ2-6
TGTGCCAGCACCGCGGGGGGGGCACATGGGGCCAACGTCCTGACTTTC
CASTAGGAHGANVLTF
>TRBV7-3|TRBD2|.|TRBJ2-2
TGTGCCAGCAGCTCCACGGGGGGGTTTGGCACCGGGGAGCTGTTTTTT
CASSSTGGFGTGELFF
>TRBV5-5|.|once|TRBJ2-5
TGTGCCAGCAGGGCAGGATCCTTAGAGACCCAGTACTTC
CASRAGSLETQYF
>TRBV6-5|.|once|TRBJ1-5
TGTGCCAGCAACCCCCAGGGGATTAGCAATCAGCCCCAGCATTTT
CASNPQGISNQPQHF
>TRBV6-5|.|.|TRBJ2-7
TGTGCCAGCAGCGAGAATCAGGGTAGCTACGAGCAGTACTTC
CASSENQGSYEQYF
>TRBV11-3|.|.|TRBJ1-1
TGTGCCAGCAGCTTCCGGGGAATGAACACTGAAGCTTTCTTT
CASSFRGMNTEAFF
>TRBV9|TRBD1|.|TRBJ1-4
TGTGCCAGCAGCGGCATGGGACAGGGAGACGAAAAACTGTTTTTT
CASSGMGQGDEKLFF
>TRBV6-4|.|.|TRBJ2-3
TGTGCCAGCAGTGACGGCAGGGCGGCAGATACGCAGTATTTT
CASSDGRAADTQYF
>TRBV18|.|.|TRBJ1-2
TGTGCCAGCTCGCTCTCGAGGGGGGCTGTTGGCTACACCTTC
CASSLSRGAVGYTF
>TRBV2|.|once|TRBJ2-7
TGTGCCAGCAGCTCCATGCCCAACTACGAGCAGTACTTC
CASSSMPNYEQYF
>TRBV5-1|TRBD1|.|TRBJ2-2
TGCGCCAGCAGCTCGGGGACAGCGAACACCGGGGAGCTGTTTTTT
CASSSGTANTGELFF
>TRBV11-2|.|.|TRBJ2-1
TGTGCCAGCAGCCCTGTAAAGGGCAGGGGAGGTGAGCAGTTCTTC
CASSPVKGRGGEQFF
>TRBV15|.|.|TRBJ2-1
TGTGCCACCAGCAGAGATGAATACAATGAGCAGTTCTTC
CATSRDEYNEQFF
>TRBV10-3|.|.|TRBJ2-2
TGTGCCATCAGTGCCTTAGGTACAGACACCGGGGAGCTGTTTTTT
CAISALGTDTGELFF
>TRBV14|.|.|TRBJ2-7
TGTGCCAGCAACCAACTCGGGACTTTGAATTACGAGCAGTACTTC
CASNQLGTLNYEQYF
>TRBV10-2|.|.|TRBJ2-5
TGCGCCAGCAGTGAGTCGTGGGGTGGTGGGGATCAAGAGACCCAGTACTTC
CASSESWGGGDQETQYF
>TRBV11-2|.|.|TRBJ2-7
TGTGCCAGCGGACCGACCTACGAGCAGTACTTC
CASGPTYEQYF
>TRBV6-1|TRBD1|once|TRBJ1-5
TGTGCCAGCAGTGTTGGGGACAGGGCTCAGCCCCAGCATTTT
CASSVGDRAQPQHF
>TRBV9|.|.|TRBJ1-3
TGTGCCAGCAGCGTAGGACAGACGAGCTCTGGAAACACCATATATTTT
CASSVGQTSSGNTIYF
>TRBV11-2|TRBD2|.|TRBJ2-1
TGTGCCAGCAGCTTAGTCAGACTAGCGGGAGTTGGCAATGAGCAGTTCTTC
CASSLVRLAGVGNEQFF
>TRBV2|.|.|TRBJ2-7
TGTGCCAGCAGTGAAGGACAGGTCCTCTCCTACGAGCAGTACTTC
CASSEGQVLSYEQYF
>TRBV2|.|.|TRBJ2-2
TGTGCCAGCAGTGATAACGCGAACACCGGGGAGCTGTTTTTT
CASSDNANTGELFF
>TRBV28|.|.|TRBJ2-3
TGTGCCAGCAGCCTATACGGGGACGATACGCAGTATTTT
CASSLYGDDTQYF
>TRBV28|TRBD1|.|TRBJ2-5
TGTGCCAGCAGTTTATACAGGGGGTCTGGGACCCAGTACTTC
CASSLYRGSGTQYF
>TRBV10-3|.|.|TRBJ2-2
TGTGCTCATTCCGGGGCCGGGGAGCTGTTTTTT
CAHSGAGELFF
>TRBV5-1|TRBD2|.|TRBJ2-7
TGCGCCAGCAGCTTGTTGACTAGCGGAAATTACGAGCAGTACTTC
CASSLLTSGNYEQYF
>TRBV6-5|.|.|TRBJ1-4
TGTGCCAGCAGTCGACCAGGGGAAACCGGAAAACTGTTTTTT
CASSRPGETGKLFF
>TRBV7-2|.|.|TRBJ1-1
TGTGCCAGCAGCTTAGCCCGGGGCGCGGGCACTGAAGCTTTCTTT
CASSLARGAGTEAFF
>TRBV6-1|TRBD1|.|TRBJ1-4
TGTGCCAGCCACAGGGGCCTCAATGAAAAACTGTTTTTT
CASHRGLNEKLFF
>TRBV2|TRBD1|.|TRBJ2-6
TGTGCCAGCAGCGCCGGGACAGGGAACTCTGGGGCCAACGTCCTGACTTTC
CASSAGTGNSGANVLTF
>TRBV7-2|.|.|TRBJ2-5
TGTGCCAGCAGCTCGACTAGGGGAGAGACCCAGTACTTC
CASSSTRGETQYF
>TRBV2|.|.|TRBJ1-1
TGTGCCAGCACCGAGGGATGGAACACTGAAGCTTTCTTT
CASTEGWNTEAFF
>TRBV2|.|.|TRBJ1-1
TGTGCCAGCTCTTATACGAACACTGAAGCTTTCTTT
CASSYTNTEAFF
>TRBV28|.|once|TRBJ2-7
TGTGCCAGCAGTCTCCGCCCGGGGCCCTCCTACGAGCAGTACTTC
CASSLRPGPSYEQYF
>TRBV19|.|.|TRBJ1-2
TGTGCCAGTAGTATGACCTTGAGGGGACCCTATGGCTACACCTTC
CASSMTLRGPYGYTF
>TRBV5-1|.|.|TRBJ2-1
TGCGCCAGCAGCTTAGGCGCGAACTCCTACAATGAGCAGTTCTTC
CASSLGANSYNEQFF
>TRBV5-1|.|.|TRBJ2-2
TGCGCCAGCAGCTTGGCCTGGCTATCGAACACCGGGGAGCTGTTTTTT
CASSLAWLSNTGELFF
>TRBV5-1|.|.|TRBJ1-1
TGCGCCAGCAGCCAAGACAGTTTGAACACTGAAGCTTTCTTT
CASSQDSLNTEAFF
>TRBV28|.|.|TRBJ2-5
TGTGCCAGCAGTCCCCCCCAGGGGCGGGAGACCCAGTACTTC
CASSPPQGRETQYF
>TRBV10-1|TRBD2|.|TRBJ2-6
TGCGCCAGCGGCAAAGGACTAGCGGGACTTAGCTCTGGGGCCAACGTCCTGACTTTC
CASGKGLAGLSSGANVLTF
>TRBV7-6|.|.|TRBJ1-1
TGTGCCAGCAGCGTCAGGGGCGGCGGCACTGAAGCTTTCTTT
CASSVRGGGTEAFF
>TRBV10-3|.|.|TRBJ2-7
TGTGCCATCAGTGGCAAATCGGGAAATCGCTCCTACGAGCAGTACTTC
CAISGKSGNRSYEQYF
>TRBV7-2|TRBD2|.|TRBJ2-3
TGTGCCACCACCCCGACTAGCGGGAGTGCAGATACGCAGTATTTT
CATTPTSGSADTQYF
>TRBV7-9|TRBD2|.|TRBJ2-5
TGTGCCAGCAGCTTAGCCGCGACTAGCGGCCAAGAGACCCAGTACTTC
CASSLAATSGQETQYF
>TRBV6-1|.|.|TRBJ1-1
TGTGCCAGCAGTGAAGGGTCCACTGAAGCTTTCTTT
CASSEGSTEAFF
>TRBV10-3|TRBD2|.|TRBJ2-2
TGTGCCATCAGTGAGTTAGAGCGGGAGAGGGGCACCGGGGAGCTGTTTTTT
CAISELERERGTGELFF
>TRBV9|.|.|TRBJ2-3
TGTGCCAGCAGCGAAAGGCCGGGGGTTGTAGATACGCAGTATTTT
CASSERPGVVDTQYF
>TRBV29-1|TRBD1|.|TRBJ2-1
TGCAGCGTCGAGGACAGGGACATCCTCCGGGGGCAGTTCTTC
CSVEDRDILRGQFF
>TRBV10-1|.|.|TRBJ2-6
TGCGCCAGCAGTGACTTTAGAAGTCGGGCCAACGTCCTGACTTTC
CASSDFRSRANVLTF
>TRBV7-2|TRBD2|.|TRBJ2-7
TGTGCCAGCAGCTTACGAGCGGGGACTTTATACGAGCAGTACTTC
CASSLRAGTLYEQYF
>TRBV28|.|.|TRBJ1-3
TGTGCCAGCAGTTTACGAGCGGTCTCTGGAAACACCATATATTTT
CASSLRAVSGNTIYF
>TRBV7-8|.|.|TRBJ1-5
TGTGCCAGCAGCTCATCAAACAGGGATCAGCCCCAGCATTTT
CASSSSNRDQPQHF
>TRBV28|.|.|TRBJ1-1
TGTGCCAGCAGTTTTGGGGGTGCTGAAGCTTTCTTT
CASSFGGAEAFF
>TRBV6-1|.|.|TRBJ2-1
TGTGCCAGCAGACCGGGACCCCCCTTGGGTAATGAGCAGTTCTTC
CASRPGPPLGNEQFF
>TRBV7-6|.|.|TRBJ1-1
TGTGCCAGCAGCCTAAACAGGGCCCTCAAAAACACTGAAGCTTTCTTT
CASSLNRALKNTEAFF
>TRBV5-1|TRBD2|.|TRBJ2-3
TGCGCCAGCAGATGGGAGCGGGGCCGCTACACAGATACGCAGTATTTT
CASRWERGRYTDTQYF
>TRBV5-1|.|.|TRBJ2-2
TGCGCCAGCAGCTTGGGACAGCCCACCGGGGAGCTGTTTTTT
CASSLGQPTGELFF
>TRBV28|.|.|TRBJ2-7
TGTGCCAGCAGTCGTCCCTACGAGCAGTACTTC
CASSRPYEQYF
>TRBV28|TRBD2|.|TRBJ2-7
TGTGCCAGTCGGGCAAGCGGGAGGGCCGGCGAGCAGTACTTC
CASRASGRAGEQYF
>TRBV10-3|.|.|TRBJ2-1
TGTGCCATCAGTGAGTCGCAGGCCAATGAGCAGTTCTTC
CAISESQANEQFF